This TCR beta chain is drawn from a study of tumor and adjacent non-tumor tissue in lung cancer. Study overall: The cohort had under 15 adenocarcinoma, 2 squamous cell and 1 small cell patients. Study findings and constraints: TCR diversity was significantly greater in tumor than normal lung tissue. Tumor repertoires had a smaller top 100 clone share than normal lung.

This clonotype was detected many times. Its target is not known. Germline loops: CDR1 SGHAT, CDR2 FQNNGV. With 8 bases removed from V and 2 bases from J, the gap between germline ends came to 15 bases. The CDR3 is 14 residues long. The library came from three nested PCR rounds adapted from ARM-PCR protocols. TCRdb redid the calling of the multiplex PCR reads with MiXCR, one entry per CDR3 protein. This table holds fewer than 120,000 distinct CDR3 sequences, approximately 80% found once. RNA was extracted from bulk tissue without any cell sorting. The rearrangement links TRBV11-2 to TRBJ1-1; D perhaps matches TRBD1 (5 bases). The sample was lung tumor tissue. The TCR sequence derives from a man aged 70-80 years with non-small cell lung cancer. The CDR3 loop is CASRPNGGNTEAFF. CDR3 coding DNA: TGTGCCAGCCGTCCGAATGGGGGAAACACTGAAGCTTTCTTT.